This TCR beta chain was identified during a study of T-cell memory formation after mild COVID-19. At the level of the study: TCR clusters mostly belonged to single donors. Regarding the study as a whole: The study detected some responding clones in pre-infection memory, suggesting cross-reactive memory joined. Later expanders leaned CD4+, whereas day 15 to 85 contracting clones were balanced CD4/CD8.

From the 5' RACE reads, TCRdb called clonotypes with MiXCR, one entry per CDR3 protein. The table includes some 320,000 distinct CDR3 sequences, approximately 16% detected once. This clonotype turned up a few times. Its target is unknown. The V and J ends lost 0 bases and 1 base, in that order; junction bases with no gene match: 4. Germline CDR1 and CDR2: MNHEY and SVGEGT. This CDR3 contains 16 residues. Sequencing was carried out using PBMCs or a T cell subset sorted from them (not recorded which). The receptor's source is a man aged 18-30 years who had mild COVID-19 (a few samples of this study predate the infection). Cell type and time point are not known. The chain combines TRBV6-2 or TRBV6-3 with TRBJ2-3; the match to TRBD2 covers 7 bases. The CDR3 spells CASSYSSLAGTDTQYF. The CDR3 DNA reads as TGTGCCAGCAGTTACTCGTCCCTAGCGGGCACAGATACGCAGTATTTT.